Listed below are T cell receptor beta chains from one sample, sequenced in a study of STAT5B mutations in CD4+ large granular lymphocyte leukemia. Assay: immunoSEQ multiplex PCR; the TCRdb copy retains only in-frame clones and omits some. The sample consists of 20,000 to 25,000 clones, around three quarters of them appearing once. The specimen was CD4+ T cells from blood buffy coats. The receptors here all came from a human donor in good health. Each CDR3 is given with its conserved first and last residue. The order of the fields is D gene, clone size, J gene, V gene, CDR3 protein, CDR3 DNA. The D gene is left open where the match is weak. Only part of the rows carry a size: once, few, many, or a class if the clone is expanded.

D: NA; size: NA; J: TRBJ1-5; V: TRBV30; CDR3: CAWSVSGATHQPQHF; DNA: TGTGCCTGGAGTGTATCCGGGGCGACCCATCAGCCCCAGCATTTT
D: TRBD2; size: NA; J: TRBJ2-5; V: TRBV6-6; CDR3: CASRQLAGQETQYF; DNA: TGTGCCAGCAGACAACTAGCGGGGCAAGAGACCCAGTACTTC
D: NA; size: NA; J: TRBJ1-4; V: TRBV6-1; CDR3: CASSEGRVAANEKLFF; DNA: TGTGCCAGCAGTGAAGGGAGGGTGGCAGCTAATGAAAAACTGTTTTTT
D: TRBD2; size: NA; J: TRBJ2-6; V: TRBV15; CDR3: CATSIFGLAAKGVSGANVLTF; DNA: TGTGCCACCAGCATCTTTGGACTAGCGGCTAAAGGGGTTTCTGGGGCCAACGTCCTGACTTTC
D: NA; size: few; J: TRBJ1-2; V: TRBV18; CDR3: CASGQLRGGYTF; DNA: TGTGCCAGCGGACAACTTAGGGGAGGCTACACCTTC
D: NA; size: NA; J: TRBJ2-3; V: TRBV15; CDR3: CATSTQTDTQYF; DNA: TGTGCCACCAGCACACAGACAGATACGCAGTATTTT
D: NA; size: once; J: TRBJ1-5; V: TRBV15; CDR3: CAQRGGGQPQHF; DNA: TGTGCCCAGAGGGGCGGCGGGCAGCCCCAGCATTTT
D: NA; size: once; J: TRBJ1-4; V: TRBV7-8; CDR3: CASSLGGAKEKLFF; DNA: TGTGCCAGCAGCTTAGGGGGGGCGAAGGAAAAACTGTTTTTT
D: NA; size: NA; J: TRBJ1-1; V: TRBV28; CDR3: CASSPGLQNTEAFF; DNA: TGTGCCAGCAGCCCGGGGCTCCAGAACACTGAAGCTTTCTTT
D: NA; size: NA; J: TRBJ2-1; V: TRBV5-5; CDR3: CASSLDLLGQFF; DNA: TGTGCCAGCAGCTTGGATCTACTCGGGCAGTTCTTC
D: NA; size: NA; J: TRBJ2-5; V: TRBV9; CDR3: CASSVVPGEATVRETQYF; DNA: TGTGCCAGCAGCGTAGTTCCCGGTGAGGCCACCGTCCGTGAGACCCAGTACTTC
D: TRBD2; size: NA; J: TRBJ2-3; V: TRBV18; CDR3: CASSRPPGGATDTQYF; DNA: TGTGCCAGCTCACGACCCCCCGGGGGGGCCACAGATACGCAGTATTTT
D: NA; size: once; J: TRBJ2-2; V: TRBV5-1; CDR3: CASNMGGAGELFF; DNA: TGCGCCAGCAATATGGGTGGTGCCGGGGAGCTGTTTTTT
D: TRBD2; size: NA; J: TRBJ2-3; V: TRBV27; CDR3: CASSPRGTSGGLDTQYF; DNA: TGTGCCAGCAGCCCCCGGGGGACTAGCGGGGGCCTGGATACGCAGTATTTT
D: TRBD2; size: few; J: TRBJ2-5; V: TRBV5-4; CDR3: CASSPWTSGTGTQYF; DNA: TGTGCCAGCAGCCCCTGGACTAGCGGCACGGGAACCCAGTACTTC
D: TRBD2; size: NA; J: TRBJ2-3; V: TRBV29-1; CDR3: CSGLGAGSTDTQYF; DNA: TGCAGCGGTCTCGGAGCGGGAAGCACAGATACGCAGTATTTT
D: NA; size: NA; J: TRBJ2-3; V: TRBV5-4; CDR3: CASSLILTDTQYF; DNA: TGTGCCAGCAGCTTGATCCTCACAGATACGCAGTATTTT
D: NA; size: NA; J: TRBJ1-6; V: TRBV9; CDR3: CASSVGAGANSPLHF; DNA: TGTGCCAGCAGCGTAGGTGCAGGGGCGAATTCACCCCTCCACTTT
D: NA; size: NA; J: TRBJ2-3; V: TRBV5-1; CDR3: CASSHRSSTDTQYF; DNA: TGCGCCAGCAGCCATAGATCTAGCACAGATACGCAGTATTTT
D: NA; size: NA; J: TRBJ1-2; V: TRBV5-1; CDR3: CASSLALTGRGYTF; DNA: TGCGCCAGCAGCTTGGCGCTAACAGGGAGAGGCTACACCTTC
D: NA; size: NA; J: TRBJ2-5; V: TRBV28; CDR3: CASSAAGGGKTQYF; DNA: TGTGCCAGCAGTGCCGCAGGTGGGGGCAAGACCCAGTACTTC
D: TRBD1; size: few; J: TRBJ2-6; V: TRBV2; CDR3: CASMRGQGHPGANVLTF; DNA: TGTGCCAGCATGAGGGGACAGGGTCACCCTGGGGCCAACGTCCTGACTTTC
D: TRBD2; size: NA; J: TRBJ2-4; V: TRBV19; CDR3: CASRETSGRLAKNIQYF; DNA: TGTGCCAGTAGAGAGACTAGCGGGAGGCTAGCCAAAAACATTCAGTACTTC
D: NA; size: once; J: TRBJ2-7; V: TRBV28; CDR3: CASSLGGARDEQYF; DNA: TGTGCCAGCAGTTTAGGGGGTGCGAGGGACGAGCAGTACTTC
D: TRBD1; size: NA; J: TRBJ2-5; V: TRBV30; CDR3: CAWMRGRETQYF; DNA: TGTGCCTGGATGAGGGGGCGTGAGACCCAGTACTTC
D: TRBD2; size: NA; J: TRBJ2-2; V: TRBV28; CDR3: CASSVSGGASGELFF; DNA: TGTGCCAGCAGTGTTAGCGGGGGGGCGTCCGGGGAGCTGTTTTTT
D: NA; size: medium-sized; J: TRBJ2-3; V: TRBV20-1; CDR3: CSASLQDTQYF; DNA: TGCAGTGCTAGCCTCCAAGATACGCAGTATTTT
D: NA; size: NA; J: TRBJ1-5; V: TRBV18; CDR3: CASSPDLGTNQPQHF; DNA: TGTGCCAGCTCACCAGATTTGGGTACGAATCAGCCCCAGCATTTT
D: NA; size: NA; J: TRBJ2-7; V: TRBV4-2; CDR3: CASSQDLKGPFSYEQYF; DNA: TGTGCCAGCAGCCAAGATTTGAAGGGACCTTTCTCCTACGAGCAGTACTTC
D: NA; size: NA; J: TRBJ1-6; V: TRBV27; CDR3: CASRVLNSPLHF; DNA: TGTGCCAGCAGGGTCCTAAATTCACCCCTCCACTTT
D: NA; size: NA; J: TRBJ2-5; V: TRBV29-1; CDR3: CSVLATQETQYF; DNA: TGCAGCGTTCTGGCAACTCAAGAGACCCAGTACTTC
D: NA; size: NA; J: TRBJ2-3; V: TRBV5-1; CDR3: CASSLVLGGSTDTQYF; DNA: TGCGCCAGCAGCTTGGTTTTGGGGGGTAGTACAGATACGCAGTATTTT
D: NA; size: once; J: TRBJ2-3; V: TRBV7-7; CDR3: CASSLEEGSTDTQYF; DNA: TGTGCCAGCAGCTTAGAGGAGGGAAGCACAGATACGCAGTATTTT
D: TRBD2; size: NA; J: TRBJ2-1; V: TRBV5-6; CDR3: CASSLAGVVDEQFF; DNA: TGTGCCAGCAGTTTAGCGGGAGTGGTCGATGAGCAGTTCTTC
D: NA; size: NA; J: TRBJ1-2; V: TRBV5-3; CDR3: CARSLGGATNYGYTF; DNA: TGTGCCAGAAGCTTGGGGGGGGCAACGAACTATGGCTACACCTTC
D: TRBD1; size: few; J: TRBJ2-2; V: TRBV18; CDR3: CASSPSRGTGELFF; DNA: TGTGCCAGCTCACCATCCAGGGGGACCGGGGAGCTGTTTTTT
D: TRBD1; size: once; J: TRBJ1-4; V: TRBV5-1; CDR3: CASSATGTDEKLFF; DNA: TGCGCCAGCAGCGCAACCGGGACAGATGAAAAACTGTTTTTT
D: NA; size: NA; J: TRBJ2-5; V: TRBV19; CDR3: CASSIDQQVETQYF; DNA: TGTGCCAGTAGTATAGATCAACAGGTGGAGACCCAGTACTTC
D: TRBD2; size: NA; J: TRBJ2-1; V: TRBV15; CDR3: CATSRPAGTSFEQFF; DNA: TGTGCCACCAGCAGGCCTGCCGGGACTAGCTTTGAGCAGTTCTTC
D: TRBD1; size: NA; J: TRBJ2-5; V: TRBV5-6; CDR3: CASSRTGGWETQYF; DNA: TGTGCCAGCAGCCGGACAGGGGGGTGGGAGACCCAGTACTTC
D: NA; size: NA; J: TRBJ1-4; V: TRBV6-5; CDR3: CASSRADEKLFF; DNA: TGTGCCAGCAGTAGGGCCGATGAAAAACTGTTTTTT
D: NA; size: NA; J: TRBJ2-3; V: TRBV5-8; CDR3: CASSYPPSTDTQYF; DNA: TGTGCCAGCAGCTACCCTCCTAGCACAGATACGCAGTATTTT
D: NA; size: few; J: TRBJ2-1; V: TRBV6-1; CDR3: CASSKGQGTLDEQFF; DNA: TGTGCCAGCAGTAAGGGGCAGGGGACTTTGGATGAGCAGTTCTTC
D: NA; size: NA; J: TRBJ2-3; V: TRBV28; CDR3: CASSRISGNSDTQYF; DNA: TGTGCCAGCAGTCGGATTAGCGGAAACTCGGATACGCAGTATTTT
D: TRBD2; size: NA; J: TRBJ2-7; V: TRBV11-2; CDR3: CASSLRGGGSGSTYEQYF; DNA: TGTGCCAGCAGCTTAAGGGGGGGAGGTAGCGGGAGTACCTACGAGCAGTACTTC
D: TRBD2; size: few; J: TRBJ2-1; V: TRBV27; CDR3: CASSLVLAGGEQFF; DNA: TGTGCCAGCAGTTTGGTCCTAGCGGGGGGGGAGCAGTTCTTC
D: TRBD1; size: few; J: TRBJ2-1; V: TRBV9; CDR3: CASSVGAGTGVSYNEQFF; DNA: TGTGCCAGCAGCGTAGGGGCCGGGACAGGGGTGTCCTACAATGAGCAGTTCTTC
D: NA; size: NA; J: TRBJ1-2; V: TRBV25-1; CDR3: CASSDLGAPSYGYTF; DNA: TGTGCCAGCAGTGACTTGGGGGCCCCCAGCTATGGCTACACCTTC